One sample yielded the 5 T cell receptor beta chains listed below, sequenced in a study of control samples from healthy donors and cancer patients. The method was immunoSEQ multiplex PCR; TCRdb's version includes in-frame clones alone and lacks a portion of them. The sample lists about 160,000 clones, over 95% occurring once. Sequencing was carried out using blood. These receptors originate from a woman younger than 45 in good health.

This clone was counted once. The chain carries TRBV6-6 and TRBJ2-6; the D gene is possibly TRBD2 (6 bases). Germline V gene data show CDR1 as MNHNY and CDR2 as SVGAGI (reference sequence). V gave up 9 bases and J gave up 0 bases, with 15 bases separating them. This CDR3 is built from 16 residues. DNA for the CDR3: TGTGCCAGTCGGGGGTGGAGACACTCTGGGGCCAACGTCCTGACTTTC. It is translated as CASRGWRHSGANVLTF.

The CDR3 loop reads CASSEAGRETQYF. The DNA for the CDR3 is TGCGCCAGCAGTGAGGCGGGACGAGAGACCCAGTACTTC. This sequence joins TRBV10-1 and TRBJ2-5, with D tentatively TRBD2 (6 bases). This CDR3 has 13 amino acids. Germline assignment: CDR1 WNHNN and CDR2 SYGVQD (reference sequence). The ends were cut back, 2 bases at V and 4 bases at J, with 8 bases in the middle.

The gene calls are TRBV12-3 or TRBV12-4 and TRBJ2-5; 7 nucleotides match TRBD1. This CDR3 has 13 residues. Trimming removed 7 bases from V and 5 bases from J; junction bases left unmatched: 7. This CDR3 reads CASKNRGSETQYF. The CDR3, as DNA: TGTGCCAGCAAAAACAGGGGTTCGGAGACCCAGTACTTC.

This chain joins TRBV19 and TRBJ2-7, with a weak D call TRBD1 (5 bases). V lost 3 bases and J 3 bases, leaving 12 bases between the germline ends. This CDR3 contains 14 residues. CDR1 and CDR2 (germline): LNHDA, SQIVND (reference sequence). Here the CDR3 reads CASSIAGINYEQYF. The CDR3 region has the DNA TGTGCCAGTAGTATTGCAGGGATTAACTACGAGCAGTACTTC.

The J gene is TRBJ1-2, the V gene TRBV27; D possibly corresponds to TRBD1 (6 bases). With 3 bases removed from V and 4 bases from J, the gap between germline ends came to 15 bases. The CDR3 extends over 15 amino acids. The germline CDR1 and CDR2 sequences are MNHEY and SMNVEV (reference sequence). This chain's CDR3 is CASSFRGGLSYGYTF. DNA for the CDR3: TGTGCCAGCAGTTTCCGGGGGGGGCTGTCCTATGGCTACACCTTC.